Shown below are 9 T cell receptor beta chains from a single sample sequenced in a study of T cells in Graves' hyperthyroidism and ophthalmopathy. Amplification of TCR beta CDR3 regions was performed using RNA transcripts as template. The study used the HTBI primer set for a first-round RT-PCR of the TCR CDR3. TCRdb reanalysed the multiplex PCR reads using MiXCR and keeps one entry per CDR3 protein. The repertoire holds 660,000 or so distinct CDR3 sequences, with roughly 20% as singletons. The specimen was blood. These receptors all come from a man aged 25-45 years with Graves' ophthalmopathy.

This clonotype was seen more than once but under ten times. The chain has TRBV6-1 and TRBJ1-2, with D possibly TRBD1 on 5 matching bases. The CDR3 has 13 residues. Germline V gene data show CDR1 as MNHNS and CDR2 as SASEGT. The V end lost 6 bases, the J end lost 1 base, and 9 bases lay between the germline ends. CDR3: CASRHGHNYGYTF. CDR3 DNA: TGTGCCAGCAGACACGGACATAACTATGGCTACACCTTC.

This clonotype was seen repeatedly, ten times or more. The CDR3 region is CASSQDSGSGNTIYF. DNA for the CDR3: TGTGCCAGCAGCCAAGACTCTGGGTCTGGAAACACCATATATTTT. This chain links TRBV3-1 with TRBJ1-3; D not certain. Germline CDR1 and CDR2: LGHDT and YNNKEL (reference sequence). V was shortened by 0 bases and J by 1 base, with 7 bases between the two germline ends. The CDR3 loop spans 15 amino acids.

The chain recombines TRBV24-1 with TRBJ2-2; 8 bases line up with TRBD2. Trimming cost V 9 bases and J 1 base; bases outside gene matches: 3. The CDR3 runs 14 residues. Per germline, CDR1 KGHDR and CDR2 SFDVKD. The DNA for the CDR3 is TGTGCCACCGGTACTAGCGGGAACACCGGGGAGCTGTTTTTT. Protein: CATGTSGNTGELFF.

To note about this clonotype: The junction departs from germline at one end; a sequencing error may be responsible. This chain connects TRBV7-9 to TRBJ1-2; D is undetermined. The CDR3 consists of 15 residues. The V gene's germline CDR1 is SEHNR and CDR2 FQNEAQ (reference sequence). The CDR3: CASSPSPNPNCGYTF. CDR3 nucleotide sequence: TGTGCCAGCAGCCCATCGCCAAATCCTAACTGTGGCTACACCTTC.

The genes are TRBV7-3 and TRBJ2-6, with 9 bases fitting TRBD1. Germline CDR1 reads SGHTA; CDR2 reads FQGTGA. The CDR3 runs to 18 residues. J lost 0 bases, V lost 5 bases, and 8 bases had no gene match. The CDR3 DNA is TGTGCCAGCAGCCCGCGGACAGGGGAATTCTCTGGGGCCAACGTCCTGACTTTC. This sequence encodes CASSPRTGEFSGANVLTF.

The chain couples TRBV6-2 or TRBV6-3 to TRBJ2-1, with 9 bases lining up with TRBD2. The CDR3 has 16 amino acids. After removal of 9 bases from V and 7 bases from J, the junction contained 16 bases not matched to a gene. Germline V gives CDR1 MNHEY, CDR2 SVGEGT. This CDR3 reads CASHLLGLAGPNEQFF. In DNA, the CDR3 is TGTGCCAGTCACTTATTGGGGCTAGCGGGACCTAATGAGCAGTTCTTC.

This clonotype was counted many times. This chain connects TRBV11-2 to TRBJ1-5; 8 bases are a match to TRBD1. The CDR3 contains 15 residues. Trimming at V came to 5 bases and at J to 4 bases, leaving 7 bases not matched to a gene. Germline CDR1 and CDR2: SGHAT and FQNNGV. The CDR3 here is CASSRQGAGNQPQHF. CDR3 coding DNA: TGTGCCAGCAGCCGTCAGGGGGCAGGTAATCAGCCCCAGCATTTT.

V gene TRBV5-1 combines with J gene TRBJ2-7; perhaps TRBD2 as D (6 bases). The CDR3 spans 14 residues. V lost 1 base and J lost 4, with 12 bases in between. CDR1 is SGHRS and CDR2 is YFSETQ in the germline V gene. The CDR3 spells CASSLTPGSYEQYF. Written as DNA, the CDR3 is TGCGCCAGCAGCTTGACTCCCGGGAGTTACGAGCAGTACTTC.

The V and J genes are TRBV9 and TRBJ2-7, with D perhaps matching TRBD2 (6 bases). Per the germline V gene, CDR1 is SGDLS and CDR2 is YYNGEE. The CDR3 sequence is 17 residues long. V dropped 2 bases and J dropped 0 bases, with 18 bases sitting between them. The CDR3 sequence is CASSVGGAGPSSYEQYF. CDR3 in DNA: TGTGCCAGCAGCGTGGGTGGTGCGGGACCGAGCTCCTACGAGCAGTACTTC.